The next 30 T cell receptor beta chains were all read from a single sample in a study of blood T cells in healthy people across ages. Sample-barcoded 5' priming and a J-beta primer mix drove a second PCR of roughly 6 to 12 cycles. TCRdb called the 5' RACE reads again in MiXCR, with one record for every CDR3 protein. The table includes about 1.7 million distinct CDR3 sequences, 28% detected once. The source material was blood. Receptor source: a woman aged 30 to 39 in good health.

The chain couples TRBV11-2 to TRBJ2-3; the D gene is possibly TRBD2 (5 bases). V was trimmed by 5 bases and J by 0 bases, leaving 12 bases between them. Germline V gene data show CDR1 as SGHAT and CDR2 as FQNNGV. This CDR3 is 15 amino acids long. CDR3 sequence reads: CASSVGVSSTDTQYF. Here the CDR3 DNA reads TGTGCCAGCAGCGTGGGAGTGTCTAGCACAGATACGCAGTATTTT.

A remark on this clonotype: One junction end does not reproduce the germline sequence, and a read error may be involved. This rearrangement joins TRBV7-2 to TRBJ2-1, with D tentatively TRBD1 (6 bases). Germline values: CDR1 SGHTA, CDR2 FQGNSA. The CDR3 extends over 13 amino acids. CDR3 nucleotides: TGTGCCAGCGGCTTGGGACATCGGGGCGAGCAGTTCTTC. It is translated as CASGLGHRGEQFF.

This clonotype was seen many times. The V gene is TRBV20-1, the J gene TRBJ2-1, with 8 positions matching TRBD1. Trimming at V came to 7 bases and at J to 9 bases, leaving 8 bases not matched to a gene. Per the germline V gene, CDR1 is DFQATT and CDR2 is SNEGSKA (reference sequence). CDR3 length: 12 residues. This chain's CDR3 is CSVGQGEGEQFF. In nucleotides, the CDR3 is TGCAGTGTCGGACAGGGAGAAGGTGAGCAGTTCTTC.

The chain links TRBV15 to TRBJ2-7; tentative D call: TRBD2 (6 bases). The end of the DNA is better explained by TRBJ2-5, so the J call may be wrong. This CDR3 is 14 amino acids long. Germline assignment: CDR1 LNHNV and CDR2 YYDKDF (reference sequence). As DNA, the CDR3 is TGTGCCACCAGCTCCGGGGGAGAGGGAGAGACCCAGTACTTC. Translating gives CATSSGGEGETQYF.

This clonotype was found a few times. The chain links TRBV20-1 to TRBJ1-1, with unresolved D. Trimming removed 3 bases from V and 0 bases from J, with 11 bases in between. This CDR3 region has 14 residues. Germline CDR1 DFQATT, CDR2 SNEGSKA (reference sequence). CDR3 nucleotide sequence: TGCAGTGCTAGTTATTCCCTAGTGAACACTGAAGCTTTCTTT. This codes for CSASYSLVNTEAFF.

This clonotype was counted between two and nine times. The chain links TRBV25-1 to TRBJ1-4, with no clear D. The CDR3 extends over 17 amino acids. V lost 1 base and J lost 0, with 12 bases in between. In germline, CDR1 is MGHDK, CDR2 SYGVNS. CDR3 DNA: TGTGCCAGCAGTGAATCCGGATATCTCCCAACTAATGAAAAACTGTTTTTT. Translation: CASSESGYLPTNEKLFF. The complete variable domain, with remaining parts taken from reference TRBV25-1 and TRBJ1-4, reads EADIYQTPRYLVIGTGKKITLECSQTMGHDKMYWYQQDPGMELHLIHYSYGVNSTEKGDLSSESTVSRIRTEHFPLTLESARPSHTSQYLCASSESGYLPTNEKLFFGSGTQLSVL.

J is TRBJ2-4 and V is TRBV9, with 8 bases fitting TRBD1. The CDR3 spans 12 residues. Germline V gives CDR1 SGDLS, CDR2 YYNGEE. V lost 6 bases, J lost 5 bases, and 1 base stayed unmatched. The CDR3 DNA reads as TGTGCCAGCAAGGGACAGGAAAACATTCAGTACTTC. This sequence encodes CASKGQENIQYF.

Here the CDR3 reads CASSLWSSGQETQYF. CDR3 sequence (DNA): TGTGCCAGCAGTTTATGGTCTAGCGGTCAAGAGACCCAGTACTTC. The chain recombines TRBV12-3 or TRBV12-4 with TRBJ2-5; 7 bases are shared with TRBD2. Germline trimming cut 2 bases from V and 2 bases from J; bases unmatched to any gene: 5. The CDR3 runs 15 residues.

This clonotype was seen a few times. The rearrangement uses TRBV5-1 and TRBJ2-7; TRBD2 agrees at 7 bases. Germline values: CDR1 SGHRS, CDR2 YFSETQ. This CDR3 region has 18 residues. Germline trimming cut 1 base from V and 2 bases from J; bases unmatched to any gene: 15. Written as DNA, the CDR3 is TGCGCCAGCAGCTTGACTGGCACCTGGACTAGACCCCCCTACGAGCAGTACTTC. The encoded protein is CASSLTGTWTRPPYEQYF.

This clonotype has more than one count but fewer than ten. The rearrangement links TRBV20-1 to TRBJ1-1; TRBD1 aligns across 7 bases. Germline V CDR1 and CDR2: DFQATT, SNEGSKA (reference sequence). Trimming cost V 3 bases and J 1 base; bases outside gene matches: 14. The CDR3 loop spans 17 amino acids. The CDR3 here is CSARPTGRATANTEAFF. CDR3 DNA: TGCAGTGCTAGGCCGACAGGGCGAGCGACGGCGAACACTGAAGCTTTCTTT.

This clonotype was seen ten or more times. The rearrangement joins TRBV9 to TRBJ2-5; a possible D gene is TRBD2 (5 bases). The V gene lost 0 bases and the J gene lost 5 bases, with 14 bases spanning the gap. Germline CDR1 and CDR2: SGDLS and YYNGEE. The CDR3 has 15 amino acids. The CDR3 loop is CASSVDSGRGETQYF. CDR3 DNA: TGTGCCAGCAGCGTAGATTCAGGTCGAGGGGAGACCCAGTACTTC.

The chain recombines TRBV6-6 with TRBJ1-4, with D perhaps matching TRBD1 (6 bases). CDR1 and CDR2 from the germline V gene are MNHNY and SVGAGI (reference sequence). Between the trimmed V and J ends, which lost 6 bases and 0 bases, there was a span of 11 bases. The CDR3 is 15 residues long. CDR3 region: CASRRDTATNEKLFF. The CDR3 region has the DNA TGTGCCAGCAGGCGGGACACCGCAACTAATGAAAAACTGTTTTTT.

This chain connects TRBV30 to TRBJ2-1, with 9 bases identical to TRBD1. Trimming at V came to 4 bases and at J to 6 bases, leaving 16 bases not matched to a gene. This CDR3 spans 17 amino acids. Germline-derived CDR1 and CDR2 are GTSNPN and SVGIG (reference sequence). CDR3 loop: CAWKPGQGLSGRNEQFF. The CDR3 DNA sequence: TGTGCCTGGAAACCGGGACAGGGTTTGTCGGGTCGCAATGAGCAGTTCTTC.

This clonotype appeared many times. The chain has TRBV7-2 and TRBJ2-3; 8 bases are a match to TRBD2. Germline V lookup: CDR1 SGHTA, CDR2 FQGNSA. Trimming took 4 bases from V and 3 from J; bases not matched to a gene: 6. The CDR3 is made up of 15 amino acids. The CDR3 nucleotides read TGTGCCAGCAGCTCCCCGGAGCGGGGGACAGATACGCAGTATTTT. Protein product: CASSSPERGTDTQYF.

A word on this clonotype: With a much larger clone just one base away, this may be a read error. The V and J genes are TRBV12-3 or TRBV12-4 and TRBJ2-7; 8 nucleotides match TRBD2. The J call may be incorrect, as the DNA end agrees better with TRBJ2-5. This CDR3 contains 14 residues. The CDR3 is CVSSLGTSKETQYF. The CDR3, as DNA: TGTGTCAGCAGTTTGGGGACTAGTAAAGAGACCCAGTACTTC.

This clonotype has more than one count but fewer than ten. This chain connects TRBV2 to TRBJ2-1; D is ambiguous. The CDR3 extends over 14 amino acids. CDR1 is SNHLY, CDR2 FYNNEI, per germline. Between the trimmed V and J ends, which lost 7 bases and 6 bases, there was a span of 16 bases. The CDR3 nucleotides read TGTGCCAGCAAGGTTAGTAGTGTCGTCAATGAGCAGTTCTTC. Translation: CASKVSSVVNEQFF. Full variable domain (missing parts from reference TRBV2 and TRBJ2-1): EPEVTQTPSHQVTQMGQEVILRCVPISNHLYFYWYRQILGQKVEFLVSFYNNEISEKSEIFDDQFSVERPDGSNFTLKIRSTKLEDSAMYFCASKVSSVVNEQFFGPGTRLTVL.

The chain has TRBV7-2 and TRBJ2-4; TRBD2 is a possible D gene (5 bases). The J call may be wrong; the DNA end is better matched by TRBJ2-7. The CDR3 is 13 amino acids. The germline gives CDR1 SGHTA, CDR2 FQGNSA. The CDR3 DNA sequence: TGTGCCAGCAGCTTGACTGCCGCGGGCGAGCAGTACTTC. It translates to CASSLTAAGEQYF.

This clonotype showed up many times. The CDR3 coding sequence is TGTGCCAGCAGCCCCTCGGGACTCGAGGGTCGCGAGCAGTACTTC. This encodes CASSPSGLEGREQYF. V gene TRBV12-3 or TRBV12-4 combines with J gene TRBJ2-7; D possibly corresponds to TRBD2 (6 bases). Trimming took 6 bases from V and 6 from J, leaving 21 bases between them. The CDR3 runs to 15 residues.

This chain joins TRBV6-5 and TRBJ1-4; perhaps TRBD1 as D (5 bases). V shed 1 base and J shed 8 bases, with 14 bases lying between them. Per the germline V gene, CDR1 is MNHEY and CDR2 is SVGAGI. This CDR3 contains 15 residues. DNA of the CDR3: TGTGCCAGCAGTTACTTCGGGACGGCCGAGGAAAAACTGTTTTTT. This translates into CASSYFGTAEEKLFF.

Note on this clonotype: An end of the junction does not agree with germline; a read error may underlie this. The chain recombines TRBV12-3 or TRBV12-4 with TRBJ1-1; 9 nucleotides agree with TRBD1. This CDR3 has 14 amino acids. The chain's CDR3 is CAGSRTGANTEAFF. CDR3 bases: TGTGCCGGCAGTCGGACAGGGGCGAACACTGAAGCTTTCTTT.

This clonotype was recorded at least ten times. This chain joins TRBV7-2 and TRBJ2-7; a possible D gene is TRBD2 (6 bases). Germline-derived CDR1 and CDR2 are SGHTA and FQGNSA. The V end lost 5 bases, the J end lost 2 bases, and 13 bases lay between the germline ends. The CDR3 runs 14 residues. The CDR3 coding sequence is TGTGCCAGCAGCGCTGTCGGACTAACCTACGAGCAGTACTTC. Encoded protein: CASSAVGLTYEQYF.

This chain uses TRBV4-1 with TRBJ2-5, with a weak D call TRBD1 (5 bases). The germline V and J ends were trimmed by 0 bases and 5 bases, with 13 bases remaining between them. The CDR3 contains 15 residues. Germline values: CDR1 MGHRA, CDR2 YSYEKL. The CDR3 coding sequence is TGCGCCAGCAGCCAAGATGGTTGGGGCTCGGAGACCCAGTACTTC. The encoded protein is CASSQDGWGSETQYF.

In this sample, this clonotype turned up many times. One end of the junction varies from germline; a read error may be responsible. The chain has TRBV29-1 and TRBJ2-4, with D perhaps TRBD1 (6 bases). CDR1 and CDR2 (germline): SQVTM, ANQGSEA. CDR3 length: 13 amino acids. The CDR3 spells CGVDEAGANIQYF. CDR3 nucleotide sequence: TGCGGCGTTGACGAGGCAGGGGCAAACATTCAGTACTTC.

This clonotype was picked up a small number of times. The chain recombines TRBV5-1 with TRBJ2-7; maybe TRBD2 (5 bases). Germline loops: CDR1 SGHRS, CDR2 YFSETQ. V gave up 5 bases and J gave up 6 bases, with 9 bases separating them. CDR3 length: 11 residues. The CDR3 spells CASSREAEQYF. In DNA form, the CDR3 reads TGCGCCAGCAGTCGGGAAGCCGAGCAGTACTTC.

The rearrangement uses TRBV20-1 and TRBJ2-3; 7 nucleotides align to TRBD2. The CDR3 totals 16 residues. The germline V gene encodes CDR1 DFQATT and CDR2 SNEGSKA (reference sequence). Germline trimming cut 0 bases from V and 2 bases from J; bases unmatched to any gene: 8. CDR3 nucleotide sequence: TGCAGTGCTAGAGATGAGGGAAGCGGGGACACAGATACGCAGTATTTT. It yields the protein CSARDEGSGDTDTQYF.

The rearrangement joins TRBV30 to TRBJ2-3; 9 bases are shared with TRBD2. The CDR3 runs 14 residues. The J segment lost 5 bases and the V segment lost 2 bases, leaving 5 bases of the junction unmatched. Germline V gives CDR1 GTSNPN, CDR2 SVGIG (reference sequence). The CDR3 region has the DNA TGTGCCTGGAGTCGGGTAGCGGGAGTAGATACGCAGTATTTT. It codes for CAWSRVAGVDTQYF.

With respect to this clonotype: Relative to the germline gene, one junction end is altered; a read error may explain this. The chain combines TRBV6-2 or TRBV6-3 with TRBJ1-2; no clear D. The CDR3 is made up of 15 amino acids. The germline V gene encodes CDR1 MNHEY and CDR2 SVGEGT. CDR3 sequence: CAGRPATDFGDGYTF. CDR3 coding DNA: TGTGCCGGCAGACCAGCTACCGACTTTGGGGATGGCTACACCTTC.

The genes are TRBV18 and TRBJ2-7; TRBD1 matches at 8 bases. Trimming took 0 bases from V and 4 from J; bases not matched to a gene: 5. Germline CDR1 KGHSH, CDR2 LQKENI. The CDR3 is 15 residues long. The CDR3 spells CASSPPGQATYEQYF. Written as DNA, the CDR3 is TGTGCCAGCTCACCACCGGGACAGGCAACTTACGAGCAGTACTTC.

At least ten counts were recorded for this clonotype. V gene TRBV15 combines with J gene TRBJ2-7; possibly TRBD1 for D (5 bases). This CDR3 region has 16 residues. The germline V and J ends were trimmed by 5 bases and 1 base, with 18 bases remaining between them. CDR1 and CDR2 (germline): LNHNV, YYDKDF (reference sequence). The CDR3 DNA is TGTGCCACCAGCCGTAATAGGGGTCGGATTTCCTACGAGCAGTACTTC. Its translation is CATSRNRGRISYEQYF.

The chain joins TRBV5-1 to TRBJ2-2; the match to TRBD2 covers 7 bases. The CDR3 spans 17 residues. Germline CDR1 reads SGHRS; CDR2 reads YFSETQ. Losses at the gene ends were 0 bases for V and 5 bases for J; bases not matched to a gene: 10. CDR3 bases: TGCGCCAGCAGCTTGGTATTCCAGCGGGGTCCAACCGGGGAGCTGTTTTTT. Translated, it gives CASSLVFQRGPTGELFF. Full variable domain (rest looked up from reference TRBV5-1 and TRBJ2-2): KAGVTQTPRYLIKTRGQQVTLSCSPISGHRSVSWYQQTPGQGLQFLFEYFSETQRNKGNFPGRFSGRQFSNSRSEMNVSTLELGDSALYLCASSLVFQRGPTGELFFGEGSRLTVL.